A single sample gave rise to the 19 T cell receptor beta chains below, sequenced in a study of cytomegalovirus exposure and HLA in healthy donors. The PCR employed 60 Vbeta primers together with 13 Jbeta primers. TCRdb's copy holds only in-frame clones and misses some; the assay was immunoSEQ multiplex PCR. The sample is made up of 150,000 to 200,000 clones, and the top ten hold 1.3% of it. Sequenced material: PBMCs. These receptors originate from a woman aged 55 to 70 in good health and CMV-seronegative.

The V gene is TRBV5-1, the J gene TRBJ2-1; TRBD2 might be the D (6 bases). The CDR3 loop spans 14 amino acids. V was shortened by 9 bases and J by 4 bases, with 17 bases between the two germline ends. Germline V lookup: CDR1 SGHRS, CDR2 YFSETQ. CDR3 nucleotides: TGCGCCACCCGCCCTGGCGGGGAGTACAATGAGCAGTTCTTC. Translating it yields CATRPGGEYNEQFF.

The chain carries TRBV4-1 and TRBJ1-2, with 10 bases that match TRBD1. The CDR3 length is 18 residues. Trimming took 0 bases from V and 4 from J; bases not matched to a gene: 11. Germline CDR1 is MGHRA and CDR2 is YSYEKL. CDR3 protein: CASSQDLPAGTGVYGYTF. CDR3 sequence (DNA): TGCGCCAGCAGCCAAGACTTACCTGCCGGGACAGGGGTCTATGGCTACACCTTC.

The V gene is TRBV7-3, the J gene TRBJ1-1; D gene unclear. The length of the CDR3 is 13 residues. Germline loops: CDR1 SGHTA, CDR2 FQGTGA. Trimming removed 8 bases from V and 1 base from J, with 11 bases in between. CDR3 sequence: CASRPLENTEAFF. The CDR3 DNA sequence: TGTGCCAGCCGGCCTCTAGAGAACACTGAAGCTTTCTTT.

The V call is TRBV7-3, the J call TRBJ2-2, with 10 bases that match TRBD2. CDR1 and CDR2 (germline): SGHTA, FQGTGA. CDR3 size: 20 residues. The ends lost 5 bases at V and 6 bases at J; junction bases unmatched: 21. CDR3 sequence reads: CASSRTSARLAGEGSGELFF. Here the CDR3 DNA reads TGTGCCAGCAGCCGCACATCGGCGCGCCTAGCGGGAGAGGGGTCCGGGGAGCTGTTTTTT. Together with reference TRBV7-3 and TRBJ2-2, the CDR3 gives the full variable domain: GAGVSQTPSNKVTEKGKYVELRCDPISGHTALYWYRQSLGQGPEFLIYFQGTGAADDSGLPNDRFFAVRPEGSVSTLKIQRTERGDSAVYLCASSRTSARLAGEGSGELFFGEGSRLTVL.

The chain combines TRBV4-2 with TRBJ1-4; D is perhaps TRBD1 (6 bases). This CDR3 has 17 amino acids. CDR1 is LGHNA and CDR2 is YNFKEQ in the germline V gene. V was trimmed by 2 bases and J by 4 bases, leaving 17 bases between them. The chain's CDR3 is CASSQNPHGRGNEKLFF. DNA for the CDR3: TGTGCCAGCAGCCAAAACCCTCACGGCAGGGGTAATGAAAAACTGTTTTTT.

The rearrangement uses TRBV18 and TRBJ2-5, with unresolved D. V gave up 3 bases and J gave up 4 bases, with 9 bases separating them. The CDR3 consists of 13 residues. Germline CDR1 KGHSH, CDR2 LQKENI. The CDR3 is CASSPSSLETQYF. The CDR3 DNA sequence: TGTGCCAGCTCACCGTCTTCGTTAGAGACCCAGTACTTC. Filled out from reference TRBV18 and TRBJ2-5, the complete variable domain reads NAGVMQNPRHLVRRRGQEARLRCSPMKGHSHVYWYRQLPEEGLKFMVYLQKENIIDESGMPKERFSAEFPKEGPSILRIQQVVRGDSAAYFCASSPSSLETQYFGPGTRLLVL.

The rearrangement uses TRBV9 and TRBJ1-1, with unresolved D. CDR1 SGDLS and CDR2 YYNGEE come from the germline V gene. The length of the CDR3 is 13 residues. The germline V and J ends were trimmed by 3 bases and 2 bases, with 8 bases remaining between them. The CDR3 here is CASSANSNTEAFF. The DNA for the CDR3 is TGTGCCAGCAGCGCAAACAGTAACACTGAAGCTTTCTTT.

Here the CDR3 reads CATHPRDRSNTEAFF. CDR3 DNA: TGTGCCACCCACCCCCGGGACAGGAGTAACACTGAAGCTTTCTTT. The gene calls are TRBV7-8 and TRBJ1-1, with TRBD1 matching 8 bases. The CDR3 totals 15 residues. Looked up from germline, CDR1 is SGHVS and CDR2 is FQNEAQ. V was clipped by 10 bases and J by 2 bases; unmatched bases: 12.

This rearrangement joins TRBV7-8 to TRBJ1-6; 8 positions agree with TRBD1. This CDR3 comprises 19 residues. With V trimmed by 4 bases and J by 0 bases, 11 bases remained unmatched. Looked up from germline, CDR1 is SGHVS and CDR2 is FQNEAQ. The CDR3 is CASSSIPPTGGSYNSPLHF. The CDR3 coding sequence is TGTGCCAGCAGCTCAATACCACCCACAGGGGGCTCCTATAATTCACCCCTCCACTTT.

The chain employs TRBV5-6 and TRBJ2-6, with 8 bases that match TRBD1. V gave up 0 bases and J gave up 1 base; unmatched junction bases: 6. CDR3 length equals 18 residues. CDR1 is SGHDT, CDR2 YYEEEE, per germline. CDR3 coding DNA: TGTGCCAGCAGCTTGGCCGGGACAGGAGAGTCTGGGGCCAACGTCCTGACTTTC. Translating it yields CASSLAGTGESGANVLTF.

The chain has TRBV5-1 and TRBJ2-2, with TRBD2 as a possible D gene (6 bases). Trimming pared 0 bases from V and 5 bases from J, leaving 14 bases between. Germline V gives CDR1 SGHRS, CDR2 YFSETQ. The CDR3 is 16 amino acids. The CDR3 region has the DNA TGCGCCAGCAGCTTGGCCCAAAGCGGGTGGACCGGGGAGCTGTTTTTT. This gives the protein CASSLAQSGWTGELFF.

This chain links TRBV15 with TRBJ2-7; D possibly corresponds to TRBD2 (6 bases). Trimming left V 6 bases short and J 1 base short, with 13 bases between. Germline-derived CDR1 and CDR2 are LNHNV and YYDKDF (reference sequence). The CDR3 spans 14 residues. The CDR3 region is CATRPGLNSYEQYF. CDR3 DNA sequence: TGTGCCACCAGACCGGGACTGAATTCCTACGAGCAGTACTTC.

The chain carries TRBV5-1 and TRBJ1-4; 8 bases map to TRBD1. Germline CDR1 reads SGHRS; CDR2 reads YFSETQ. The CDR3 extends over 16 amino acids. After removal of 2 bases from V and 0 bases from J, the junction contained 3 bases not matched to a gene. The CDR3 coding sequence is TGCGCCAGCAGCTTACAGGGGGTTGCAACTAATGAAAAACTGTTTTTT. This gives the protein CASSLQGVATNEKLFF.

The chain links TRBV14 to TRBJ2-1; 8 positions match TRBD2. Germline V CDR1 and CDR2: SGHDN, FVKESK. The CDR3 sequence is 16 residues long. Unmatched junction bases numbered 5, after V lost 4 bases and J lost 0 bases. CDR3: CASSRQRGFSYNEQFF. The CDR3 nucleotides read TGTGCCAGCAGCCGCCAGCGGGGGTTCTCCTACAATGAGCAGTTCTTC.

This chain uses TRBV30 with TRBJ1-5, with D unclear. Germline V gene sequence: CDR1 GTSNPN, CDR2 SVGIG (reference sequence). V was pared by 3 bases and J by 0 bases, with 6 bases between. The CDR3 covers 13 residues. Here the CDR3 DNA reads TGTGCCTGGAGCAGTGATAGCAATCAGCCCCAGCATTTT. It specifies CAWSSDSNQPQHF. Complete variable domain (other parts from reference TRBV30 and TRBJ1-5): SQTIHQWPATLVQPVGSPLSLECTVEGTSNPNLYWYRQAAGRGLQLLFYSVGIGQISSEVPQNLSASRPQDRQFILSSKKLLLSDSGFYLCAWSSDSNQPQHFGDGTRLSIL.

The DNA of the CDR3 is TGTGCCAGCAGTAAAGGACAGGGAGCAAATCAGCCCCAGCATTTT. This gives the protein CASSKGQGANQPQHF. The chain joins TRBV2 to TRBJ1-5; 8 nucleotides agree with TRBD1. Trimming removed 5 bases from V and 4 bases from J; junction bases left unmatched: 7. This CDR3 region has 15 residues. CDR1 and CDR2 from the germline V gene are SNHLY and FYNNEI.

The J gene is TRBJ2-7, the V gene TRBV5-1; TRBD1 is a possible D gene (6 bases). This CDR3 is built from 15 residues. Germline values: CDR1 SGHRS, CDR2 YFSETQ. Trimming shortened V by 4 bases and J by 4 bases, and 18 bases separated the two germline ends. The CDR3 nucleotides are TGCGCCAGCAGCGTGACAGGCGGCGGATCGTACGAGCAGTACTTC. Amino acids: CASSVTGGGSYEQYF.

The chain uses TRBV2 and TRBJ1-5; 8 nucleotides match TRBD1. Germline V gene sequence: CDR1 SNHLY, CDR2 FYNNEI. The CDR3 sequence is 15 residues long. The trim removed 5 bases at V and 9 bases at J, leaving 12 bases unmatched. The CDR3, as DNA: TGTGCCAGCAGTTTAGACAGGGGATTGTTAGGGCCCCAGCATTTT. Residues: CASSLDRGLLGPQHF.

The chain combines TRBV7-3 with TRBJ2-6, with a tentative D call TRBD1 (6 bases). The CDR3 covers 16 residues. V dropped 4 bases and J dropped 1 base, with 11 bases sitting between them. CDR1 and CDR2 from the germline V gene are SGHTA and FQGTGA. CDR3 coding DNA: TGTGCCAGCAGCTGGGGACACCGTTCTGGGGCCAACGTCCTGACTTTC. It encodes CASSWGHRSGANVLTF.